This TCR beta chain was found in a study of blood T cell repertoires in COVID-19. About the research overall: Acute and convalescent COVID-19 specimens originated in the United States, Italy and Spain. T cells, B-cell-depleted T cells, or PBMCs provided the cDNA or gDNA that served as material.

Per the germline V gene, CDR1 is SGHAT and CDR2 is FQNNGV. The CDR3 extends over 14 amino acids. V was shortened by 6 bases and J by 3 bases, with 14 bases between the two germline ends. Original data processing: Nucleated cell counts were estimated from reference gene primer amplification. TCRdb's copy holds only in-frame clones and misses some; the assay was immunoSEQ multiplex PCR. Clone size and the V and J calls come from that table; the DNA yielded D and trimming. The table records roughly 43,000 clones, 80% to 90% of them present only once. The rearrangement uses TRBV11-2 and TRBJ1-1, with no clear D. The sample taken for sequencing was peripheral blood. The clonotype was recovered from a man aged 55 to 69 with active COVID-19. CDR3 sequence (DNA): TGTGCCAGCAGGAGGCCCGGGGTTGACACTGAAGCTTTCTTT. Protein sequence: CASRRPGVDTEAFF.